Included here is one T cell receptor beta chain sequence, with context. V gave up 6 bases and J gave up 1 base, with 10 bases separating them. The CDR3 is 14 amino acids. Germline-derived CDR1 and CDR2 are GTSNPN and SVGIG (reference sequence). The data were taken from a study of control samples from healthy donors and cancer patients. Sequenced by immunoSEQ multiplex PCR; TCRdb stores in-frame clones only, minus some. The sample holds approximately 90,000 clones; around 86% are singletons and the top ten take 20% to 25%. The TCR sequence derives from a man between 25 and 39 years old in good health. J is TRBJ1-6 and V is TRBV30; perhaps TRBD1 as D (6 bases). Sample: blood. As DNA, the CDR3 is TGTGCCTGCCAGGGGCAATCCTATAATTCACCCCTCCACTTT. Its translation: CACQGQSYNSPLHF.